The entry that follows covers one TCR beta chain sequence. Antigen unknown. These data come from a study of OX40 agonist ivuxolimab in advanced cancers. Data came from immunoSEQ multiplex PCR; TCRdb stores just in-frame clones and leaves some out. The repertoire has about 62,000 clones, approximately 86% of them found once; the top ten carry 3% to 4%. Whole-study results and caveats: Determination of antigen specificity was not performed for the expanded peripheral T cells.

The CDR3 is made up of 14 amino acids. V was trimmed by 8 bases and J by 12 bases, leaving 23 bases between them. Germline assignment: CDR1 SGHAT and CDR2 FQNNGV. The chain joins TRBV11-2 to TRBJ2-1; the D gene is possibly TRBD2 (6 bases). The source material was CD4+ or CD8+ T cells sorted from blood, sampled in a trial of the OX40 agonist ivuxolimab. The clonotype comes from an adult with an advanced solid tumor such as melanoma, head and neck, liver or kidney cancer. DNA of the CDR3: TGTGCCAGCGGAACCGGACTATTAACGGGGACGCAGTTCTTC. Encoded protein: CASGTGLLTGTQFF.